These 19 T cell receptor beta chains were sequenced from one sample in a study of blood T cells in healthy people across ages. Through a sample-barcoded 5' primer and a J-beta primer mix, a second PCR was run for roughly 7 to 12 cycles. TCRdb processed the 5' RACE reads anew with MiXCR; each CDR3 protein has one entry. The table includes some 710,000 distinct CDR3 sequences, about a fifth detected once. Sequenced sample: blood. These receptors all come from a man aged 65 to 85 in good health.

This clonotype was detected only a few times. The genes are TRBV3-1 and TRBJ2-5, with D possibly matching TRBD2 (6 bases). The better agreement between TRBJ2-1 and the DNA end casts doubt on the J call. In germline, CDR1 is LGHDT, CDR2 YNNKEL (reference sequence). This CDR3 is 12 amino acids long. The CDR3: CASSHTGAKQFF. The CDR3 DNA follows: TGTGCCAGCAGCCATACGGGAGCTAAGCAGTTCTTC.

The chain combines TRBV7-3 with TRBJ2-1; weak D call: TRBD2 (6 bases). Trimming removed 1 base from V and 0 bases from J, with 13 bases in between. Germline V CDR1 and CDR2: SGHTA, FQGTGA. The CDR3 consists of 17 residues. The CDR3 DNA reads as TGTGCCAGCAGCTTAAATTCGGCGGGACTCTCCTACAATGAGCAGTTCTTC. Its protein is CASSLNSAGLSYNEQFF. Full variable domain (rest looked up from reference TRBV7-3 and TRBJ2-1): GAGVSQTPSNKVTEKGKYVELRCDPISGHTALYWYRQSLGQGPEFLIYFQGTGAADDSGLPNDRFFAVRPEGSVSTLKIQRTERGDSAVYLCASSLNSAGLSYNEQFFGPGTRLTVL.

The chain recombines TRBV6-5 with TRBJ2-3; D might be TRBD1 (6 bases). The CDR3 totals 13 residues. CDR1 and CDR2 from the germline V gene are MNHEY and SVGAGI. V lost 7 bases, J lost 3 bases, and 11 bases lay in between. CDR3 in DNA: TGTGCCAGCAACAGGGCCTATACAGATACGCAGTATTTT. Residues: CASNRAYTDTQYF.

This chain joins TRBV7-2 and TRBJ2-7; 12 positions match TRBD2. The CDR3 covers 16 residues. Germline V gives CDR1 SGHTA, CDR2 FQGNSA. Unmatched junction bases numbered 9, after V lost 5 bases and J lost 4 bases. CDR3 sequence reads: CASSNLAGTSGYEQYF. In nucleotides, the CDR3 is TGTGCCAGCAGCAACCTAGCAGGGACTAGCGGGTACGAGCAGTACTTC.

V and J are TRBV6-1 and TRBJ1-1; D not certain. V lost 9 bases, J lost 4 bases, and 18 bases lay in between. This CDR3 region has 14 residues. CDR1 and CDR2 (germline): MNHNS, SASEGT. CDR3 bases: TGTGCCAGTGGGGAATCGCCCACCGGCACTGAAGCTTTCTTT. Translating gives CASGESPTGTEAFF.

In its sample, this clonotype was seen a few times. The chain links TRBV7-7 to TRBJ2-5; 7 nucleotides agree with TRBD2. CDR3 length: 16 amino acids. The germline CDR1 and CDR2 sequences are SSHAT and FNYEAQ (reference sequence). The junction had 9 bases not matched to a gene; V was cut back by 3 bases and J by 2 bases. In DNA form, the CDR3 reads TGTGCCAGCAGCTTGGGAGGGGTCAGATCGCAAGAGACCCAGTACTTC. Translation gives CASSLGGVRSQETQYF.

The CDR3 DNA follows: TGTGCCAGCACCGGGACAGGGCTAGGCCAAGAGACCCAGTACTTC. It codes for CASTGTGLGQETQYF. The chain joins TRBV6-6 to TRBJ2-5; 9 bases agree with TRBD1. The trim removed 7 bases at V and 1 base at J, leaving 7 bases unmatched. Per the germline V gene, CDR1 is MNHNY and CDR2 is SVGAGI (reference sequence). This CDR3 region has 15 residues.

The CDR3 nucleotides read TGTGCCAGCAGCCTCCAAACAGGACAGGTTGAAGCTTTCTTT. Amino acid sequence: CASSLQTGQVEAFF. V usage is TRBV12-3 or TRBV12-4 and J usage is TRBJ1-1; 7 nucleotides match TRBD1. The CDR3 has 14 residues. Trimming removed 6 bases from V and 7 bases from J; junction bases left unmatched: 11.

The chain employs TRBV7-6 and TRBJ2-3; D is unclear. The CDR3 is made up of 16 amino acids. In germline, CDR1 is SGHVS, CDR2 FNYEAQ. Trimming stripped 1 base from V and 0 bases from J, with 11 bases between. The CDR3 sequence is CASSLGLGISTDTQYF. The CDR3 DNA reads TGTGCCAGCAGCTTAGGACTGGGAATCAGCACAGATACGCAGTATTTT.

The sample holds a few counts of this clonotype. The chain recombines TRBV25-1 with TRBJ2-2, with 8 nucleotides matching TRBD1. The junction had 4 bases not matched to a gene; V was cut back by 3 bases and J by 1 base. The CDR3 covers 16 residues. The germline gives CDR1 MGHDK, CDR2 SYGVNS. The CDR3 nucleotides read TGTGCCAGCAGTGAGGGTGGACAGGGGAACACCGGGGAGCTGTTTTTT. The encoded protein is CASSEGGQGNTGELFF.

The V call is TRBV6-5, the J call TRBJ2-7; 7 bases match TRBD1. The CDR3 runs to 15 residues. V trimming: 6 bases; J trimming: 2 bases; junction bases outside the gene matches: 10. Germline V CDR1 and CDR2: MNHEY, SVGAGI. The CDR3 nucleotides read TGTGCCAGCAGGCGACAGGGAAGTGGAGCCTACGAGCAGTACTTC. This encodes CASRRQGSGAYEQYF.

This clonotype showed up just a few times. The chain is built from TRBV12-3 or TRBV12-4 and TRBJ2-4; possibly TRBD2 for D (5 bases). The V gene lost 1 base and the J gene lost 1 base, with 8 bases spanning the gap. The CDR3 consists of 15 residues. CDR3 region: CASSLGGFAKNIQYF. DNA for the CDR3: TGTGCCAGCAGTTTAGGAGGGTTCGCCAAAAACATTCAGTACTTC.

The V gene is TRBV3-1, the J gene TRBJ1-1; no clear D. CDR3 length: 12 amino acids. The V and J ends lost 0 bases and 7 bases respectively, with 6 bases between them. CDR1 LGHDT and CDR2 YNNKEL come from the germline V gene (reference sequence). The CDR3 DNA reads TGTGCCAGCAGCCAAGATGTAAGTGAAGCTTTCTTT. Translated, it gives CASSQDVSEAFF.

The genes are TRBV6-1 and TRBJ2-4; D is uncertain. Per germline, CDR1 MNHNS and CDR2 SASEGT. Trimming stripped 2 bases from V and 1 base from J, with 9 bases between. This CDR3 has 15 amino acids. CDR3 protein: CASSERPVAKNIQYF. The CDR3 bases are TGTGCCAGCAGTGAAAGGCCAGTCGCCAAAAACATTCAGTACTTC.

In DNA form, the CDR3 reads TGTGCCAGCAGCCCACGTTTGACAGGCCCCGGGTGGTTCTTC. Amino acids: CASSPRLTGPGWFF. The chain employs TRBV7-2 and TRBJ2-1, with a weak D call TRBD1 (6 bases). CDR1 and CDR2 (germline): SGHTA, FQGNSA. The CDR3 covers 14 residues. V was pared by 5 bases and J by 15 bases, with 23 bases between.

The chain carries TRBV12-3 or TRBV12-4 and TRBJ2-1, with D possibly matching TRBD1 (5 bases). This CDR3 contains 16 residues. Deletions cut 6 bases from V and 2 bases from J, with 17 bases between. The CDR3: CASSPTPPGTYNEQFF. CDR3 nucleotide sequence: TGTGCCAGCAGCCCTACTCCCCCAGGGACCTACAATGAGCAGTTCTTC.

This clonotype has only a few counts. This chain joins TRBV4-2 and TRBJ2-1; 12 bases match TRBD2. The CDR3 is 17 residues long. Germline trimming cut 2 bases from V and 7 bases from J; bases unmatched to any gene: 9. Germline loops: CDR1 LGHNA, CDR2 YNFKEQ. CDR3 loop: CASSQSRVTSGGNEQFF. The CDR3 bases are TGTGCCAGCAGCCAATCCCGGGTGACTAGCGGGGGAAATGAGCAGTTCTTC.

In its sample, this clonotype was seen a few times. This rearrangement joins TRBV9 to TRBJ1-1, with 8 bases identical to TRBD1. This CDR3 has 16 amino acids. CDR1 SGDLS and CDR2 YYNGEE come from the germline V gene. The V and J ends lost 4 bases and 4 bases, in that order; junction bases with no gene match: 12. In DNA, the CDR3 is TGTGCCAGCAGCTCAGGGGGCGCCTTGTGGGGCACTGAAGCTTTCTTT. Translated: CASSSGGALWGTEAFF. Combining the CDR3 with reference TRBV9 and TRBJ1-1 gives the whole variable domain DSGVTQTPKHLITATGQRVTLRCSPRSGDLSVYWYQQSLDQGLQFLIQYYNGEERAKGNILERFSAQQFPDLHSELNLSSLELGDSALYFCASSSGGALWGTEAFFGQGTRLTVV.

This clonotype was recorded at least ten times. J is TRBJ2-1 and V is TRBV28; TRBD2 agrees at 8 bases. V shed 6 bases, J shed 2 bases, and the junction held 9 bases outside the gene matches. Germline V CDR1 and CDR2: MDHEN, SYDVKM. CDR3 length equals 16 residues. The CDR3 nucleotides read TGTGCCAGCAGCTCGGGGGGGTTCGGACCCTACAATGAGCAGTTCTTC. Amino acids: CASSSGGFGPYNEQFF.